This TCR beta chain was captured in a study of blood T cell repertoires in COVID-19. Overall study context: COVID-19 samples from acute and convalescent phases originated in the United States, Italy and Spain.

This clone showed up just a few times. In the source study's methods: Cell counts per sample came from amplifying reference gene primers. TCRdb keeps only in-frame clones here, not all; method: immunoSEQ multiplex PCR. V, J and clone size were drawn from that table, and D and trimming were deduced from the DNA. The repertoire holds 95,000 to 110,000 clones, with roughly nine tenths as singletons. V lost 3 bases and J lost 6; bases outside the gene matches: 1. Germline V gene sequence: CDR1 MDHEN, CDR2 SYDVKM. This CDR3 has 14 amino acids. The sequenced sample consisted of peripheral blood. The sequence derives from a human donor in a cohort sampled during active COVID-19. The rearrangement joins TRBV28 to TRBJ1-6; TRBD1 aligns across 8 bases. The CDR3 coding sequence is TGTGCCAGCAGTTTTGGACAGGGTAATTCACCCCTCCACTTT. It is translated as CASSFGQGNSPLHF.